The rows below give T cell receptor beta chains drawn from one sample of a study of blood T cells in healthy people across ages. TCRdb called the 5' RACE reads again in MiXCR, with one record for every CDR3 protein. The repertoire holds about 1.4 million distinct CDR3 sequences, with roughly 59% as singletons. Sample: blood. The origin of the receptors is a man younger than 35 in good health. CDR3s include the opening cysteine and the closing phenylalanine or tryptophan. The D gene is left open where the match is weak. The size of a clone is reported for some rows only, either as once, few or many, or as a class for expanded clones.

cdr3_nt,cdr3_aa,d_call,clone_size,v_call,j_call
TGTGCCAGCACCATTACAGGTGCAAGCTCCTACGAGCAGTACTTC,CASTITGASSYEQYF,-,-,TRBV27,TRBJ2-7
TGTGCCAGCAGTTTTATTTCAAACCTTTACGAGCAGTACTTC,CASSFISNLYEQYF,-,-,TRBV27,TRBJ2-7
TGTGCCAGCAGACCGCCAGGGAACCAAGAGACCCAGTACTTC,CASRPPGNQETQYF,-,few,TRBV28,TRBJ2-5
TGTGTCATCAGCCCTAGCGGAAATGAGCAGTTCTTC,CVISPSGNEQFF,TRBD2,-,TRBV10-3,TRBJ2-1
TGTGCCAGCAGGGCCGGGACAGGGGGTATTGGCTACACCTTC,CASRAGTGGIGYTF,TRBD1,-,TRBV27,TRBJ1-2
TGTGCCAGCAGCTTGGTGACTAGCGGGCAAGAGACCCAGTACTTC,CASSLVTSGQETQYF,TRBD2,few,TRBV5-5,TRBJ2-5
TGTGCCAGCAGTCACCCTGGACAGGGTTCAGATACGCAGTATTTT,CASSHPGQGSDTQYF,TRBD1,few,TRBV6-7,TRBJ2-3
TGTGCCAGCAGCCAGGACATTTTCTACGAGCAGTACTTC,CASSQDIFYEQYF,-,few,TRBV4-2,TRBJ2-7
TGTGCCAGCAGCGTAGGGGAATACAATGAGCAGTTCTTC,CASSVGEYNEQFF,-,few,TRBV9,TRBJ2-1
TGTGCCAGCAGTTCCCTCTCAGGGGACCTAGACAATGAGCAGTTCTTC,CASSSLSGDLDNEQFF,-,-,TRBV28,TRBJ2-1
TGTGCCAGCAGATCCCTTAGCGATGAGCAGTTCTTC,CASRSLSDEQFF,-,-,TRBV6-2/TRBV6-3,TRBJ2-1
TGTGCCAGCAGGCAGGGGGGCGAGCAGTACTTC,CASRQGGEQYF,-,few,TRBV27,TRBJ2-7
TGCAGCGTTGTGCCGGTAAGCTCCTACAATGAGCAGTTCTTC,CSVVPVSSYNEQFF,-,-,TRBV29-1,TRBJ2-1
TGCGCCAGCAGCCAAGACGGTGGGGAGGGCGCTTTCTTT,CASSQDGGEGAFF,-,-,TRBV4-3,TRBJ1-1
TGCAGCGGAGACTACACCGGGGAGCTGTTTTTT,CSGDYTGELFF,-,few,TRBV29-1,TRBJ2-2
TGTGCCAGCAATCCCGCTCTCGGGGGGCCGTACTTC,CASNPALGGPYF,-,-,TRBV6-8,TRBJ2-4
TGCGCCAGCAGCCAGCGGCAGGGCGGCAACTATGGCTACACCTTC,CASSQRQGGNYGYTF,-,few,TRBV4-1,TRBJ1-2
TGCAGCGCCGTGGGACGCACTGAAGCTTTCTTT,CSAVGRTEAFF,-,-,TRBV29-1,TRBJ1-1
TGTGCCGTAACGGGGGCCTATGGCTACACCTTC,CAVTGAYGYTF,-,few,TRBV12-3/TRBV12-4,TRBJ1-2
TGTGCCAGCAGCCCCATCTCGGCCGGGGGGGCGACAGATACGCAGTATTTT,CASSPISAGGATDTQYF,TRBD2,-,TRBV3-1,TRBJ2-3
TGTGCCAGCAGCTTAGCCAGGCGGGGCACCCTCCACTTT,CASSLARRGTLHF,-,-,TRBV11-1,TRBJ1-6
TGTGCCAGCAGTTACACAAACCCGACAGGGGGCAATGAGCAGTTCTTC,CASSYTNPTGGNEQFF,TRBD1,-,TRBV6-5,TRBJ2-1
TGTGCCGGCAGTAGGACAGTAGCCAAAAACATTCAGTACTTC,CAGSRTVAKNIQYF,-,-,TRBV12-3/TRBV12-4,TRBJ2-4